The source of this T cell receptor (beta chain) is a study of blood T cell repertoires in COVID-19. TCRdb's table, derived via immunoSEQ multiplex PCR, lists solely in-frame clones and lacks some. The sample records around 100,000 clones, 69% being singletons. Input material: peripheral blood. The clonotype comes from an elderly man with acute or convalescent COVID-19.

The CDR3 reads CASSPLAGVPDEQYF. DNA for the CDR3: TGTGCCAGCAGCCCTTTAGCGGGAGTCCCGGACGAGCAGTACTTC. The genes are TRBV3-1 (or the pseudogene TRBV3-2) and TRBJ2-7, with 9 bases lining up with TRBD2. The CDR3 is made up of 15 amino acids. V was clipped by 4 bases and J by 5 bases; unmatched bases: 9. In germline, CDR1 is LGHDT, CDR2 YNNKEL (reference sequence).